Many counts were recorded for the clone carrying this T cell receptor (beta chain). The antigen is not known. Amplified TCR beta CDR3 regions were obtained using RNA transcripts as template. Investigators did first-round RT-PCR with HTBI primers, then second-round multiplex PCR. TCRdb re-analysed the multiplex PCR reads in MiXCR, keeping a single row per CDR3 protein. Among just over 600,000 distinct CDR3 sequences listed, about 20% were seen once. V was shortened by 5 bases and J by 3 bases, with 22 bases between the two germline ends. Per germline, CDR1 SGHTA and CDR2 FQGNSA. The CDR3 loop spans 17 amino acids. This entry is derived from a study of Graves' ophthalmopathy and Graves' hyperthyroidism. Notes on the study in general: The blood repertoire also included most expanded thyroid clonotypes above 0.001 frequency. The model achieved over 60% sensitivity and roughly 72% specificity for ophthalmopathy progression.

Aged 18 to 65, hyperthyroidism patients had new diagnoses of under 2 months' duration. The specimen sequenced was peripheral blood. The clonotype was recovered from a woman aged 18-35 years with stable Graves' hyperthyroidism. Some clones in this sample may be carry-over from other donors' samples. The chain has TRBV7-2 and TRBJ1-1; D uncertain. For the CDR3, the DNA is TGTGCCAGCAGCCGATATGGGGTCGGCAAAGCGGACACTGAAGCTTTCTTT. Translation gives CASSRYGVGKADTEAFF.